This entry lists 28 T cell receptor beta chains sequenced from one sample in a study of shared clonotypes between healthy human individuals. TCRdb keeps only in-frame clones here, not all; method: immunoSEQ multiplex PCR. The sample records over a million clones, about 74% being singletons. The sample comprised memory CD4+ T cells sorted from blood. Regarding subset: CD45RA-negative fraction. Receptors originate from a man between 18 and 35 years old in good health.

This clone was seen once. The V gene is TRBV5-1, the J gene TRBJ2-4, with 7 nucleotides matching TRBD1. The CDR3 is 18 amino acids. Germline V gene lookup returns CDR1 SGHRS and CDR2 YFSETQ. The V and J ends lost 4 bases and 1 base, in that order; junction bases with no gene match: 14. CDR3: CASSIGQERVWAKNIQYF. DNA of the CDR3: TGCGCCAGCAGCATCGGACAGGAAAGGGTATGGGCCAAAAACATTCAGTACTTC.

The chain's CDR3 is CASSKKDRDRQFF. CDR3 DNA: TGCGCCAGCAGTAAAAAAGACAGGGATCGGCAGTTCTTC. This sequence joins TRBV10-1 and TRBJ2-1; 7 positions agree with TRBD1. The CDR3 has 13 residues. V lost 5 bases to trimming and J lost 12 bases; unmatched junction nucleotides: 10. The germline CDR1 and CDR2 sequences are WNHNN and SYGVQD (reference sequence).

V is TRBV19 and J is TRBJ2-1; 10 bases align to TRBD2. The CDR3 contains 18 residues. V was clipped by 4 bases and J by 0 bases; unmatched bases: 9. Looked up from germline, CDR1 is LNHDA and CDR2 is SQIVND (reference sequence). The CDR3 DNA follows: TGTGCCAGTAGTACTGGGGGACTAGCGCCCAGCTCCTACAATGAGCAGTTCTTC. Translation gives CASSTGGLAPSSYNEQFF.

A word on this clone: A far bigger clonotype differs at one base, so this is likely a read error. The chain links TRBV6-1 to TRBJ1-1; no definite D call. Trimming took off 6 bases at V and 0 bases at J, with 8 bases between the two ends. The CDR3 is 13 amino acids. Germline CDR1 is MNHNS and CDR2 is SASEGT. This chain's CDR3 is CASSLGLNTEAFF. The CDR3 DNA is TGTGCCAGCAGCTTAGGCCTGAACACTGAAGCTTTCTTT.

The CDR3 loop is CAWSSDRGDREYF. The CDR3, as DNA: TGTGCCTGGAGTTCGGACAGGGGGGATCGGGAGTATTTT. The genes are TRBV30 and TRBJ2-3; 10 bases align to TRBD1. V lost 2 bases to trimming and J lost 13 bases; unmatched junction nucleotides: 9. Germline V gene lookup returns CDR1 GTSNPN and CDR2 SVGIG (reference sequence). The CDR3 covers 13 residues.

V is TRBV30 and J is TRBJ2-7, with unresolved D. This CDR3 has 13 residues. V dropped 3 bases and J dropped 0 bases, with 9 bases sitting between them. The germline CDR1 and CDR2 sequences are GTSNPN and SVGIG (reference sequence). This CDR3 is CAWRAHSSYEQYF. The CDR3 DNA follows: TGTGCCTGGAGGGCTCACAGCTCCTACGAGCAGTACTTC.

This chain links TRBV7-9 with TRBJ2-7, with a weak D call TRBD1 (5 bases). Trimming took off 4 bases at V and 1 base at J, with 8 bases between the two ends. Per germline, CDR1 SEHNR and CDR2 FQNEAQ (reference sequence). The CDR3 totals 13 residues. CDR3 protein: CASSSGQSYEQYF. CDR3 DNA: TGTGCCAGCAGCTCCGGACAATCCTACGAGCAGTACTTC. The full variable domain, with the rest looked up from reference TRBV7-9 and TRBJ2-7, is DTGVSQNPRHKITKRGQNVTFRCDPISEHNRLYWYRQTLGQGPEFLTYFQNEAQLEKSRLLSDRFSAERPKGSFSTLEIQRTEQGDSAMYLCASSSGQSYEQYFGPGTRLTVT.

V and J are TRBV9 and TRBJ2-7; 9 bases fit TRBD2. Trimming at V came to 2 bases and at J to 3 bases, leaving 6 bases not matched to a gene. Per the germline V gene, CDR1 is SGDLS and CDR2 is YYNGEE. The CDR3 has 15 residues. In nucleotides, the CDR3 is TGTGCCAGCAGCGTTGGATTGACTAGCGGCTACGAGCAGTACTTC. Protein: CASSVGLTSGYEQYF.

This chain uses TRBV7-9 with TRBJ1-2, with a tentative D call TRBD1 (6 bases). This CDR3 is 16 amino acids long. V was trimmed by 6 bases and J by 0 bases, leaving 17 bases between them. Germline V CDR1 and CDR2: SEHNR, FQNEAQ (reference sequence). CDR3 in amino acids: CASRQFEGVTNYGYTF. The CDR3 coding sequence is TGTGCCAGCAGGCAATTCGAGGGGGTAACTAACTATGGCTACACCTTC.

This chain uses TRBV11-2 with TRBJ2-3, with D possibly matching TRBD2 (6 bases). Trimming removed 8 bases from V and 2 bases from J, with 14 bases in between. Per germline, CDR1 SGHAT and CDR2 FQNNGV. The CDR3 sequence is 14 residues long. The CDR3 DNA follows: TGTGCCAGCGGAGTCGGGGGAAACACAGATACGCAGTATTTT. It yields the protein CASGVGGNTDTQYF.

This rearrangement joins TRBV7-8 to TRBJ2-5; no firm D call. V lost 4 bases and J lost 9, with 9 bases in between. The CDR3 covers 11 residues. CDR1 and CDR2 (germline): SGHVS, FQNEAQ. CDR3 in amino acids: CASSSERPQYF. In DNA form, the CDR3 reads TGTGCCAGCAGCTCTGAGAGGCCCCAGTACTTC.

This clone has more than one count but fewer than ten. The genes are TRBV12-5 and TRBJ2-7; TRBD1 might be the D (6 bases). The CDR3 sequence is 14 residues long. CDR1 and CDR2 (germline): LGHNT, FRNRAP. V lost 1 base and J 3 bases, leaving 10 bases between the germline ends. The CDR3 reads CASGLGTAFYEQYF. CDR3 in DNA: TGTGCTAGTGGTTTGGGGACAGCATTCTACGAGCAGTACTTC. Variable domain in full (rest from reference TRBV12-5 and TRBJ2-7): DARVTQTPRHKVTEMGQEVTMRCQPILGHNTVFWYRQTMMQGLELLAYFRNRAPLDDSGMPKDRFSAEMPDATLATLKIQPSEPRDSAVYFCASGLGTAFYEQYFGPGTRLTVT.

The chain couples TRBV4-1 to TRBJ2-7, with D maybe TRBD1 (5 bases). The CDR3 is made up of 16 amino acids. V was cut by 1 base and J by 0 bases, with 13 bases left in between. Germline V gene data show CDR1 as MGHRA and CDR2 as YSYEKL. CDR3 region: CASSQADSLASYEQYF. The CDR3 DNA sequence: TGCGCCAGCAGCCAAGCTGACAGCCTCGCCTCCTACGAGCAGTACTTC.

The rearrangement uses TRBV6-5 and TRBJ2-3; a possible D gene is TRBD2 (7 bases). The V gene's germline CDR1 is MNHEY and CDR2 SVGAGI. This CDR3 spans 15 amino acids. Trimming pared 7 bases from V and 2 bases from J, leaving 16 bases between. In nucleotides, the CDR3 is TGTGCCAGCACGCGACTGGCGGGGGCCACAGATACGCAGTATTTT. Translation: CASTRLAGATDTQYF.

Remarks on this clone: Other DNA sequences in this specimen translate into the identical CDR3. The chain combines TRBV10-3 with TRBJ1-5; no reliable D call. This CDR3 has 12 amino acids. Germline V gives CDR1 ENHRY, CDR2 SYGVKD. Trimming stripped 3 bases from V and 6 bases from J, with 6 bases between. CDR3 bases: TGTGCCATCAGTGAATCAGGTCAGCCCCAGCATTTT. Translating it yields CAISESGQPQHF.

This chain joins TRBV25-1 and TRBJ1-3; weak D call: TRBD1 (5 bases). The CDR3 extends over 16 amino acids. The V and J ends lost 4 bases and 0 bases respectively, with 13 bases between them. Germline-derived CDR1 and CDR2 are MGHDK and SYGVNS. CDR3 protein: CASSAPGFYSGNTIYF. Here the CDR3 DNA reads TGTGCCAGCAGTGCCCCAGGGTTTTACTCTGGAAACACCATATATTTT.

The chain joins TRBV6-5 to TRBJ2-3; 8 bases map to TRBD2. The CDR3 has 13 amino acids. With 6 bases clipped from V and 15 bases from J, the junction kept 14 bases outside the gene matches. Germline CDR1 reads MNHEY; CDR2 reads SVGAGI. The CDR3 DNA reads as TGTGCCAGCAGAGGTCCCGGGACTAGTAGGCAATATTTT. Its translation: CASRGPGTSRQYF.

This clone was counted at least ten times. V and J are TRBV9 and TRBJ2-5; TRBD2 agrees at 10 bases. V was pared by 4 bases and J by 4 bases, with 19 bases of the junction left unmatched. CDR3 length: 19 residues. Germline-derived CDR1 and CDR2 are SGDLS and YYNGEE. This chain's CDR3 is CASSPRIASGSKNRETQYF. The CDR3 DNA reads TGTGCCAGCAGCCCCCGGATCGCTAGCGGGAGTAAGAATCGAGAGACCCAGTACTTC.

This clone was seen more than once but under ten times. This chain connects TRBV4-2 to TRBJ1-4, with D unresolved. This CDR3 region has 16 residues. Deletions cut 0 bases from V and 2 bases from J, with 10 bases between. Germline assignment: CDR1 LGHNA and CDR2 YNFKEQ. CDR3 loop: CASSQDGGSTNEKLFF. The CDR3 nucleotides are TGTGCCAGCAGCCAAGATGGTGGGTCGACTAATGAAAAACTGTTTTTT.

V gene TRBV6-5 combines with J gene TRBJ1-1; D might be TRBD1 (5 bases). The CDR3 loop spans 13 amino acids. Germline V gives CDR1 MNHEY, CDR2 SVGAGI. Trimming removed 5 bases at V and 4 bases at J, with 11 bases between. In DNA, the CDR3 is TGTGCCAGCAGTCGTCCCGGGACCACTGAAGCTTTCTTT. Translation gives CASSRPGTTEAFF.

The chain carries TRBV28 and TRBJ1-1; a possible D gene is TRBD1 (5 bases). This CDR3 is built from 15 residues. Trimming pared 6 bases from V and 3 bases from J, leaving 17 bases between. Germline-derived CDR1 and CDR2 are MDHEN and SYDVKM. CDR3 amino acids: CASSPRGGSDTEAFF. CDR3 nucleotides: TGTGCCAGCAGCCCTCGGGGGGGTTCGGACACTGAAGCTTTCTTT.

This clone was recorded only once. Other DNA sequences in this sample translate to the same CDR3. This chain joins TRBV5-6 and TRBJ1-1, with D possibly TRBD1 on 5 matching bases. The germline V gene has CDR1 SGHDT and CDR2 YYEEEE. Deletions cut 1 base from V and 1 base from J, with 5 bases between. CDR3 length equals 13 residues. CDR3 in amino acids: CASSLRGNTEAFF. The CDR3 DNA reads as TGTGCCAGCAGCTTGAGGGGGAACACTGAAGCTTTCTTT.

There are a few counts of this clone. Here the CDR3 DNA reads TGTGCCACCAGCAGAGATGTCGGGTTCGAGCAGTACTTC. It is translated as CATSRDVGFEQYF. The chain couples TRBV15 to TRBJ2-7; D is ambiguous. V was cut by 0 bases and J by 6 bases, with 9 bases left in between. Germline values: CDR1 LNHNV, CDR2 YYDKDF (reference sequence). The CDR3 length is 13 residues.

The CDR3, as DNA: TGTGCCAGCAGCTTAGGGGGCAGGCTGGCGGATACGGCCCAGCATTTT. Residues: CASSLGGRLADTAQHF. The J gene is TRBJ1-5, the V gene TRBV7-3; tentative D call: TRBD1 (6 bases). Trimming stripped 2 bases from V and 11 bases from J, with 22 bases between. The CDR3 loop spans 16 amino acids. Looked up from germline, CDR1 is SGHTA and CDR2 is FQGTGA.

This clone turned up a few times. The chain links TRBV28 to TRBJ1-3; D is unresolved. Trimming cost V 5 bases and J 0 bases, with 2 bases left between them. Germline-derived CDR1 and CDR2 are MDHEN and SYDVKM. There are 12 residues in the CDR3. CDR3 sequence reads: CASSGSGNTIYF. The CDR3 DNA reads as TGTGCCAGCAGTGGCTCTGGAAACACCATATATTTT. The full variable domain, in which reference TRBV28 and TRBJ1-3 provide the parts outside the CDR3, is DVKVTQSSRYLVKRTGEKVFLECVQDMDHENMFWYRQDPGLGLRLIYFSYDVKMKEKGDIPEGYSVSREKKERFSLILESASTNQTSMYLCASSGSGNTIYFGEGSWLTVV.

The chain employs TRBV18 and TRBJ2-1; D uncertain. CDR1 is KGHSH and CDR2 is LQKENI in the germline V gene. This CDR3 comprises 12 residues. V shed 6 bases and J shed 7 bases, with 10 bases lying between them. The CDR3 here is CASSPYDNEQFF. CDR3 bases: TGTGCCAGCTCCCCGTATGATAATGAGCAGTTCTTC.

The V call is TRBV7-8, the J call TRBJ1-6; 10 nucleotides align to TRBD1. After removal of 6 bases from V and 0 bases from J, the junction contained 17 bases not matched to a gene. Germline CDR1 and CDR2: SGHVS and FQNEAQ. The CDR3 sequence is 21 residues long. The CDR3 sequence is CASRDDRGRVLGSSYNSPLHF. In DNA form, the CDR3 reads TGTGCCAGCAGGGATGACAGGGGGCGAGTGCTAGGGAGCTCCTATAATTCACCCCTCCACTTT.

This clone was recorded a few times. V gene TRBV5-3 combines with J gene TRBJ2-7; D gene uncertain. TRBV5-3 is designated an ORF whose function remains uncertain. Trimming left V 3 bases short and J 5 bases short, with 0 bases between. This CDR3 contains 9 residues. The CDR3 loop is CARSYEQYF. Here the CDR3 DNA reads TGTGCCAGAAGCTACGAGCAGTACTTC.